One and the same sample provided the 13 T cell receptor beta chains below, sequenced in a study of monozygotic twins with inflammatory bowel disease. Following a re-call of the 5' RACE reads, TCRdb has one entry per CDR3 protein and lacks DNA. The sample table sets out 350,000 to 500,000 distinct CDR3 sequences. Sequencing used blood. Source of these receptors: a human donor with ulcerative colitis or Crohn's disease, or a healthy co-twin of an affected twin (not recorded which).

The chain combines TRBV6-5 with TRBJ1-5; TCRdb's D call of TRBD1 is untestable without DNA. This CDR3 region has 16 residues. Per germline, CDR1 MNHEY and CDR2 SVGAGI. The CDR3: CASSPWTGASGQPQHF.

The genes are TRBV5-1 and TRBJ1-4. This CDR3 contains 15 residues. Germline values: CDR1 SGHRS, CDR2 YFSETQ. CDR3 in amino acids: CASKQSGTDNEKLFF.

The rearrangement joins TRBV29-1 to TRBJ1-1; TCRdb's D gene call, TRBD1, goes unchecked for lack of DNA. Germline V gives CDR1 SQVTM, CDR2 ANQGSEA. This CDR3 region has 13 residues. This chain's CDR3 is CSVKGQGAGMAFF.

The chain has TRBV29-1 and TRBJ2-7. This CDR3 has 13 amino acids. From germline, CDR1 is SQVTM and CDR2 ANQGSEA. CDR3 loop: CSVVGYSLREQYF.

The CDR3 here is CASSWNSGSTDTQYF. The chain is built from TRBV18 and TRBJ2-3; absent DNA, TCRdb's TRBD2 call cannot be checked. Germline lookup yields CDR1 KGHSH and CDR2 LQKENI. The CDR3 loop spans 15 amino acids.

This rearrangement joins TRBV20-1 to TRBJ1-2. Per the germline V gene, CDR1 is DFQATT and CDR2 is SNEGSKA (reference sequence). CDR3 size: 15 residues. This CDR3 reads CSASSGSSGGYGYTF.

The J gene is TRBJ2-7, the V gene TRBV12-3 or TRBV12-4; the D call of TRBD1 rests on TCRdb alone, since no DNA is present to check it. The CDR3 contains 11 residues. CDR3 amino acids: CAGRGRGEQYF.

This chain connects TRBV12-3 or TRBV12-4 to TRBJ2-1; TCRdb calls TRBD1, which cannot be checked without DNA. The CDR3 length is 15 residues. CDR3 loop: CASSHRQGVDDEQFF.

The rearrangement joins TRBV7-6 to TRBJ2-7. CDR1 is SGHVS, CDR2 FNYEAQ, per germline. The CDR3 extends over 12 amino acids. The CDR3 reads CASSLSGEEQYF. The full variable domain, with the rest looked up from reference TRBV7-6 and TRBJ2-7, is GAGVSQSPRYKVTKRGQDVALRCDPISGHVSLYWYRQALGQGPEFLTYFNYEAQQDKSGLPNDRFSAERPEGSISTLTIQRTEQRDSAMYRCASSLSGEEQYFGPGTRLTVT.

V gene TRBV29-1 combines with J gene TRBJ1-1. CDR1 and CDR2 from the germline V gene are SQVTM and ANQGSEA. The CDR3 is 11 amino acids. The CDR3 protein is CSGGWNTEAFF.

CDR3 amino acids: CASSAIAGARTGELFF. The chain has TRBV25-1 and TRBJ2-2; lacking DNA, the TRBD1 call made by TCRdb goes unchecked. The CDR3 totals 16 residues. CDR1 is MGHDK and CDR2 is SYGVNS in the germline V gene.

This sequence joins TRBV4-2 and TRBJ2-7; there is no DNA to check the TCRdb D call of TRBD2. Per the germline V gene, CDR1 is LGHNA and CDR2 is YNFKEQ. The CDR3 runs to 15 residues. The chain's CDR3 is CASSQSGGTFYEQYF.

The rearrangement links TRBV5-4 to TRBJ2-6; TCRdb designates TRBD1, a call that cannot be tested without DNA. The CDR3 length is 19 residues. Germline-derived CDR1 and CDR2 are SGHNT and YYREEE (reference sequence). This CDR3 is CASSFYSGTGGSGANVLTF.